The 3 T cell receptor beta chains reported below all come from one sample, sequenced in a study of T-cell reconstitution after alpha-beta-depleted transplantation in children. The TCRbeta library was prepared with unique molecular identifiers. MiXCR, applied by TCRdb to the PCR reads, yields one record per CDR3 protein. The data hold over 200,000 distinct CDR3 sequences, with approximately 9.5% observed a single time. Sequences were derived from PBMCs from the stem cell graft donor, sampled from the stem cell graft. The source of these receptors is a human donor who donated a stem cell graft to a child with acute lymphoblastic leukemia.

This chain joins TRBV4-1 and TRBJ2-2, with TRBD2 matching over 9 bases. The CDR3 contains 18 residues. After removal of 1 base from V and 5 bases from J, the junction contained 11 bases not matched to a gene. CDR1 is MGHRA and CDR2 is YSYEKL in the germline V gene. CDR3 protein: CASSQGWGGGGATGELFF. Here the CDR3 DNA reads TGCGCCAGCAGCCAAGGGTGGGGAGGCGGGGGGGCGACCGGGGAGCTGTTTTTT.

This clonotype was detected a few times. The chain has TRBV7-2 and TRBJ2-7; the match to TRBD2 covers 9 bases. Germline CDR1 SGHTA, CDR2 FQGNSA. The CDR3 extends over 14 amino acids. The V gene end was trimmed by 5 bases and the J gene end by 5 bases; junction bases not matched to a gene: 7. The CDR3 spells CASSGSGGPNEQYF. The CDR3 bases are TGTGCCAGCAGCGGTAGCGGGGGCCCTAACGAGCAGTACTTC.

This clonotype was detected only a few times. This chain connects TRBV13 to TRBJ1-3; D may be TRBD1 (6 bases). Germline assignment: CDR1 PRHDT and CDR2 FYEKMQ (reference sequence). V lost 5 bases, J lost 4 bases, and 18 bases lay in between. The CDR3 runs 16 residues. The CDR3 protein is CASSLLQGGSGNTIYF. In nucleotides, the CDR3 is TGTGCCAGCAGCCTGTTACAGGGTGGTAGCGGAAACACCATATATTTT.